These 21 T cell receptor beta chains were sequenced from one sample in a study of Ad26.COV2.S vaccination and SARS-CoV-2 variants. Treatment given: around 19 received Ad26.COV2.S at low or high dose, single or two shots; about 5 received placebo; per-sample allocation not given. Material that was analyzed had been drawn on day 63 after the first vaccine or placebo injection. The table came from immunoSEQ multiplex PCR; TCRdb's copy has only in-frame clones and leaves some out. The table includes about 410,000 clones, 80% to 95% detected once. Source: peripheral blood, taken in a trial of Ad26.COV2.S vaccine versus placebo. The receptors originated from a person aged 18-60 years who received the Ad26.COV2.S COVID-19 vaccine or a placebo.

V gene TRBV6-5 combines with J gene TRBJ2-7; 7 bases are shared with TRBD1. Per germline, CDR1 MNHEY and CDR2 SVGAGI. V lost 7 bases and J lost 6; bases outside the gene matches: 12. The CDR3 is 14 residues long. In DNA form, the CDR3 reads TGTGCCAGCACCAGGGGACAGAGTTCGTCCGAGCAGTACTTC. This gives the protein CASTRGQSSSEQYF.

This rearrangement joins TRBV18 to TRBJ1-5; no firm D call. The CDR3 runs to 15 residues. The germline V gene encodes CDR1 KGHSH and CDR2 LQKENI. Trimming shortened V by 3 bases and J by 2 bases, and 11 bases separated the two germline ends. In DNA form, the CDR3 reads TGTGCCAGCTCACCCTACACAGATCGCAATCAGCCCCAGCATTTT. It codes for CASSPYTDRNQPQHF.

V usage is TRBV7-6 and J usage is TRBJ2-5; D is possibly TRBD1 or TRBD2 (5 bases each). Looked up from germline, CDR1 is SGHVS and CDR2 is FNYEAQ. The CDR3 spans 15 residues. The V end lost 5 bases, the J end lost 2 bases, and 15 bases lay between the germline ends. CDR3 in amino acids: CASSPTGTPQETQYF. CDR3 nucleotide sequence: TGTGCCAGCAGCCCAACCGGGACGCCTCAAGAGACCCAGTACTTC.

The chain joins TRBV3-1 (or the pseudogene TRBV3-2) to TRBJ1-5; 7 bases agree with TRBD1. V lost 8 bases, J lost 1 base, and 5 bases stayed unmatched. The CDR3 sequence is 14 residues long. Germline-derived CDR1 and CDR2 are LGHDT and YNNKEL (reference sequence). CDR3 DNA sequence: TGTGCCAGCGCGACAGGGTGGAGCAATCAGCCCCAGCATTTT. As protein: CASATGWSNQPQHF.

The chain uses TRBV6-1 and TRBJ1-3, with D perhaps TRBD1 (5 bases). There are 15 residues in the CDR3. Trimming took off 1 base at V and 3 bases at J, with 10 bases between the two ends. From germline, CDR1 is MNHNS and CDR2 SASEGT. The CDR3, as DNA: TGTGCCAGCAGTGAAGGATGGGGGAATGGAAACACCATATATTTT. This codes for CASSEGWGNGNTIYF.

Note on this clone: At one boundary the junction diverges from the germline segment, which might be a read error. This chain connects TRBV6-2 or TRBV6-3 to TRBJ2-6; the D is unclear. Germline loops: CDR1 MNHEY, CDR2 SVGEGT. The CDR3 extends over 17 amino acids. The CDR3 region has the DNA TGTGCCAGCAGTACCCGGGCATCCCTCTCTCGGGCCAACGTCCTGACTTTC. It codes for CASSTRASLSRANVLTF.

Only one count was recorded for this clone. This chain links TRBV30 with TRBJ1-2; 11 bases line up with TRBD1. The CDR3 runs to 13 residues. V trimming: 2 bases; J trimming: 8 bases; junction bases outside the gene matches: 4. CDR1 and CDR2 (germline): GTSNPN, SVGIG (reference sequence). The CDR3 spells CAWSPGQGGGYTF. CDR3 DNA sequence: TGTGCCTGGAGTCCGGGACAGGGGGGCGGCTACACCTTC. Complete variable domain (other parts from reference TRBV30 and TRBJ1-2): SQTIHQWPATLVQPVGSPLSLECTVEGTSNPNLYWYRQAAGRGLQLLFYSVGIGQISSEVPQNLSASRPQDRQFILSSKKLLLSDSGFYLCAWSPGQGGGYTFGSGTRLTVV.

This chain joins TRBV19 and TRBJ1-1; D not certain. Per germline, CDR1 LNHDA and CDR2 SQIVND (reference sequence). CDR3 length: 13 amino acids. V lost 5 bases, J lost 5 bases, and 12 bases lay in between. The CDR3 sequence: CASSPMGGTEAFF. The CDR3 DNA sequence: TGTGCCAGTAGTCCCATGGGCGGGACTGAAGCTTTCTTT. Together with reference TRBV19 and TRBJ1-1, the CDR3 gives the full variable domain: DGGITQSPKYLFRKEGQNVTLSCEQNLNHDAMYWYRQDPGQGLRLIYYSQIVNDFQKGDIAEGYSVSREKKESFPLTVTSAQKNPTAFYLCASSPMGGTEAFFGQGTRLTVV.

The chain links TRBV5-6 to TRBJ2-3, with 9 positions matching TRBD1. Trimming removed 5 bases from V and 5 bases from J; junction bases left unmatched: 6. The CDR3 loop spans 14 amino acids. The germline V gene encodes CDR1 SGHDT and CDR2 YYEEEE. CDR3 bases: TGTGCCAGCAGTCTATTGGACAGGGGAGATACGCAGTATTTT. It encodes CASSLLDRGDTQYF.

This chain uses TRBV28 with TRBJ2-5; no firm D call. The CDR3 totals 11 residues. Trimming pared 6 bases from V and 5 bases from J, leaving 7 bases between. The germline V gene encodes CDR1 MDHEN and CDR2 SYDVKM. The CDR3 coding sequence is TGTGCCAGCAGCCCTGGCGAGACCCAGTACTTC. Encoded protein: CASSPGETQYF.

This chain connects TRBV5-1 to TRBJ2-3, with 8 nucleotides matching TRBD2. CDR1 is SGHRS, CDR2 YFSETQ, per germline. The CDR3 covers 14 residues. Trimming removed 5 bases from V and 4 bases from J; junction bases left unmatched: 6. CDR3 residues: CASSSGGPPDTQYF. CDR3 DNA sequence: TGCGCCAGCAGTTCGGGGGGGCCCCCAGATACGCAGTATTTT.

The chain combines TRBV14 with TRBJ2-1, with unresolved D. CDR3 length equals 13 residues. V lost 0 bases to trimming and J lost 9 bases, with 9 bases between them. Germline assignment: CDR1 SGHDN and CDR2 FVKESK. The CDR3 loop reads CASSQDRLSEQFF. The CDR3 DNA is TGTGCCAGCAGCCAAGATAGGTTGAGTGAGCAGTTCTTC.

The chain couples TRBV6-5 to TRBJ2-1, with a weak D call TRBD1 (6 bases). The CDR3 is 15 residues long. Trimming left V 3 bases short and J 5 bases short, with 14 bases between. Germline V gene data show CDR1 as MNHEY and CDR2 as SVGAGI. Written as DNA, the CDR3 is TGTGCCAGCAGTTATTTACGGACAGCTAACAATGAGCAGTTCTTC. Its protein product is CASSYLRTANNEQFF.

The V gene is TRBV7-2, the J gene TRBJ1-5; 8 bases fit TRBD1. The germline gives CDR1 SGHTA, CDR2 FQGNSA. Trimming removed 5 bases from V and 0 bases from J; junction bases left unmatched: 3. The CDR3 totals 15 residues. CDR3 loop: CASSRDRFSNQPQHF. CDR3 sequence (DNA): TGTGCCAGCAGCCGGGACAGGTTTAGCAATCAGCCCCAGCATTTT.

As DNA, the CDR3 is TGTGCCAGCAGCTTGTGGTCAGCCAAAAACATTCAGTACTTC. It is translated as CASSLWSAKNIQYF. This chain connects TRBV5-6 to TRBJ2-4, with no clear D. Germline V CDR1 and CDR2: SGHDT, YYEEEE. V was cut by 1 base and J by 0 bases, with 5 bases left in between. The CDR3 consists of 14 residues.

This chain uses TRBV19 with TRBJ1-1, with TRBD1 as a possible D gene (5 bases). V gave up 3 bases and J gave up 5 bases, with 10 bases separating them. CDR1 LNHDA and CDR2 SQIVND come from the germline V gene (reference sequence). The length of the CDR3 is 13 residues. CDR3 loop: CASSMARETEAFF. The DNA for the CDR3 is TGTGCCAGTAGTATGGCCAGGGAAACTGAAGCTTTCTTT. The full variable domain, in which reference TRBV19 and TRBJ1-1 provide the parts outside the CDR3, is DGGITQSPKYLFRKEGQNVTLSCEQNLNHDAMYWYRQDPGQGLRLIYYSQIVNDFQKGDIAEGYSVSREKKESFPLTVTSAQKNPTAFYLCASSMARETEAFFGQGTRLTVV.

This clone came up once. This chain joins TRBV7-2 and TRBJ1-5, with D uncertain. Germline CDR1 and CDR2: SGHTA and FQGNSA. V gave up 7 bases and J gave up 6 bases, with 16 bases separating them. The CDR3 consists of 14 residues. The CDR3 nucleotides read TGTGCCAGCACCTCTATCCCGGGGAGTCAGCCCCAGCATTTT. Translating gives CASTSIPGSQPQHF.

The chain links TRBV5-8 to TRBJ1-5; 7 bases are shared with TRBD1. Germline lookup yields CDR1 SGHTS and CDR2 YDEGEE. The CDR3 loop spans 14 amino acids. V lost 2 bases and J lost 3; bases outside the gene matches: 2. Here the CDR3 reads CASSFGTANQPQHF. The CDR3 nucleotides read TGTGCCAGCAGCTTTGGGACAGCCAATCAGCCCCAGCATTTT.

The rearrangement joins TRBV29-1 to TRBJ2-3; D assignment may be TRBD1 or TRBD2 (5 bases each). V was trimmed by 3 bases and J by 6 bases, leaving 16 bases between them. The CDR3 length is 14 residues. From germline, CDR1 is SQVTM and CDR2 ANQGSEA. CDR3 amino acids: CSVERAGQGDTQYF. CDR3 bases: TGCAGCGTTGAGAGGGCTGGACAAGGGGATACGCAGTATTTT.

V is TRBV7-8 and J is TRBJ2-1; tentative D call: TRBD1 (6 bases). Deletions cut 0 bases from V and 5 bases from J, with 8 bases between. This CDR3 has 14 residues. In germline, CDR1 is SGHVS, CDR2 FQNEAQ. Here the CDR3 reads CASSLAAGDNEQFF. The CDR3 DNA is TGTGCCAGCAGCTTAGCGGCAGGGGACAATGAGCAGTTCTTC.

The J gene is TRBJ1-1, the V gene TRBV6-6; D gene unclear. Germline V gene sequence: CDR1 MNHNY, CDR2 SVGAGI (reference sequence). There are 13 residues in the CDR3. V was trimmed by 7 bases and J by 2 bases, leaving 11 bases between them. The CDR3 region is CASIGWYNTEAFF. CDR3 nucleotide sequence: TGTGCCAGCATTGGTTGGTATAACACTGAAGCTTTCTTT.